Listed below are T cell receptor beta chains from one sample, sequenced in a study of T cell responses to AZD1222 COVID-19 vaccine. Profiling relied on immunoSEQ multiplex PCR, and the TCRdb table lists in-frame clones only, not all of them. The sample contains fewer than 300,000 clones, approximately 95% of which appear only once. The sample was peripheral blood, taken on day 0 of AZD1222 vaccination. The origin of the receptors is an adult in good health. The CDR3 runs from the conserved cysteine through the conserved F or W. A D gene is named only where the DNA matches it firmly. Not all rows give a size; the values are once, few, many and, for expanded clones, a class.

d_call | clone_size | j_call | v_call | cdr3_aa | cdr3_nt
TRBD1 | . | TRBJ1-1 | TRBV4-1 | CATSQLGTVPSEAFF | TGCGCCACCAGCCAACTCGGGACAGTACCCTCTGAAGCTTTCTTT
TRBD1 | . | TRBJ2-7 | TRBV5-1 | CASSATGTGTYEQYF | TGCGCCAGCAGCGCAACCGGGACAGGGACCTACGAGCAGTACTTC
. | . | TRBJ1-1 | TRBV6-2/TRBV6-3 | CASSYRGYTEAFF | TGTGCCAGCAGTTACAGAGGGTACACTGAAGCTTTCTTT
TRBD1 | . | TRBJ1-2 | TRBV5-5 | CASSLGQGNYGYTF | TGTGCCAGCAGCTTGGGACAGGGAAACTATGGCTACACCTTC
. | . | TRBJ2-5 | TRBV19 | CASSIKETQYF | TGTGCCAGTAGTATTAAGGAGACCCAGTACTTC
. | . | TRBJ1-5 | TRBV28 | CATNPGNQPQHF | TGTGCCACCAATCCAGGGAATCAGCCCCAGCATTTT
. | . | TRBJ2-2 | TRBV2 | CASSVWRGTGELFF | TGTGCCAGCAGTGTTTGGAGGGGGACCGGGGAGCTGTTTTTT
. | . | TRBJ1-5 | TRBV19 | CASSHHRVERQPQHF | TGTGCCAGTAGTCACCACAGGGTTGAGCGACAGCCCCAGCATTTT
. | . | TRBJ2-7 | TRBV7-9 | CASSPPGDKLYF | TGTGCCAGCAGTCCTCCAGGGGACAAGCTGTACTTC
. | . | TRBJ2-3 | TRBV5-1 | CASSLGRGTTQGIDTQYF | TGCGCCAGCAGCTTGGGCCGGGGGACCACCCAGGGTATAGATACGCAGTATTTT
. | . | TRBJ2-7 | TRBV24-1 | CATSDLRGGIYEQYF | TGTGCCACCAGTGATTTGCGAGGGGGGATCTACGAGCAGTACTTC
. | . | TRBJ2-5 | TRBV6-1 | CASSEGGSLVETQYF | TGTGCCAGCAGTGAAGGAGGGAGTCTAGTGGAGACCCAGTACTTC
TRBD2 | few | TRBJ2-3 | TRBV7-8 | CASSLLLAGKRTDTQYF | TGTGCCAGCAGCTTACTACTAGCGGGGAAGCGCACAGATACGCAGTATTTT
. | . | TRBJ1-5 | TRBV28 | CASRGLGSNQPQHF | TGTGCCAGCAGGGGGCTGGGTAGCAATCAGCCCCAGCATTTT
. | . | TRBJ1-6 | TRBV3-1/TRBV3-2 | CASSLDLGAYNSPLHF | TGTGCCAGCAGCCTAGACTTAGGGGCCTATAATTCACCCCTCCACTTT
. | . | TRBJ2-2 | TRBV29-1 | CSVVDGSTPGELFF | TGCAGCGTTGTAGACGGGAGTACTCCCGGGGAGCTGTTTTTT
. | . | TRBJ1-4 | TRBV7-6 | CASSLLSSEKLFF | TGTGCCAGCAGCTTGTTGTCAAGTGAAAAACTGTTTTTT
. | . | TRBJ2-5 | TRBV19 | CASSFLRDGHIGTQYF | TGTGCCAGTAGCTTTCTTAGGGACGGACATATAGGGACCCAGTACTTC
. | . | TRBJ2-7 | TRBV28 | CASTPSTGRISYEQYF | TGTGCCAGCACCCCAAGTACGGGACGGATCTCCTACGAGCAGTACTTC
. | . | TRBJ1-5 | TRBV20-1 | CSAGMDQPQHF | TGCAGTGCCGGAATGGATCAGCCCCAGCATTTT
TRBD2 | . | TRBJ2-7 | TRBV9 | CASSVAPSGFYEQYF | TGTGCCAGCAGCGTAGCTCCTAGCGGATTCTACGAGCAGTACTTC
. | . | TRBJ1-2 | TRBV7-2 | CASSLPPYGYTF | TGTGCCAGCAGCTTACCGCCCTATGGCTACACCTTC
. | . | TRBJ1-2 | TRBV15 | CATSRLAGTPSNYGYTF | TGTGCCACCAGCAGACTAGCCGGGACACCCTCTAACTATGGCTACACCTTC
. | . | TRBJ1-2 | TRBV5-4 | CASSLEGTYGYTF | TGTGCCAGCAGCTTGGAGGGGACCTATGGCTACACCTTC
. | . | TRBJ1-3 | TRBV3-1/TRBV3-2 | CASSQVPPTGQGPGNTIYF | TGTGCCAGCAGCCAAGTCCCCCCGACCGGGCAGGGCCCTGGTAACACCATATATTTT
TRBD2 | . | TRBJ2-7 | TRBV3-1/TRBV3-2 | CASSVGTSGGAEQYF | TGTGCCAGCAGCGTAGGGACTAGCGGAGGCGCGGAGCAGTACTTC
. | . | TRBJ1-2 | TRBV28 | CASSLTSDHTDYTF | TGTGCCAGCAGCCTTACCTCGGACCATACCGACTACACCTTC
TRBD2 | . | TRBJ2-3 | TRBV4-2 | CASSQTPRGGGDTQYF | TGTGCCAGCAGCCAAACCCCGCGGGGGGGCGGAGATACGCAGTATTTT
. | . | TRBJ1-6 | TRBV5-1 | CASSWEGDNSPLHF | TGCGCCAGCAGCTGGGAGGGGGATAATTCACCCCTCCACTTT
. | . | TRBJ1-4 | TRBV5-1 | CASRPTGFLDEKLFF | TGCGCCAGCAGACCAACAGGATTTCTAGATGAAAAACTGTTTTTT
TRBD1 | . | TRBJ2-7 | TRBV5-5 | CASSSTGNEQYF | TGTGCCAGCAGCTCGACAGGGAATGAGCAGTACTTC
. | . | TRBJ1-4 | TRBV6-5 | CASRSLGDFHEKLFF | TGTGCCAGCAGGTCGTTAGGGGACTTTCATGAAAAACTGTTTTTT
TRBD1 | . | TRBJ2-5 | TRBV5-4 | CASSLDRGRETQYF | TGTGCCAGCAGCTTGGACAGGGGGCGGGAGACCCAGTACTTC
. | . | TRBJ1-1 | TRBV6-5 | CASSFRTGANTEAFF | TGTGCCAGCAGTTTCCGGACTGGGGCGAACACTGAAGCTTTCTTT
. | . | TRBJ1-1 | TRBV7-9 | CASSLPGRGTEAFF | TGTGCCAGCAGCCTCCCGGGACGGGGCACAGAAGCTTTCTTT
. | . | TRBJ1-4 | TRBV3-1/TRBV3-2 | CASSQGQKLFF | TGTGCCAGCAGCCAAGGGCAAAAACTGTTTTTT
. | . | TRBJ2-7 | TRBV23-1 | CANPPIGLYEQYF | TGCGCCAACCCACCAATCGGGTTGTACGAGCAGTACTTC
TRBD1 | . | TRBJ1-6 | TRBV2 | CASSGAGTGGNSPLHF | TGTGCCAGCAGTGGAGCCGGGACAGGGGGAAATTCACCCCTCCACTTT
. | . | TRBJ1-2 | TRBV19 | CASSPGANYGYTF | TGTGCCAGTAGTCCCGGGGCTAACTATGGCTACACCTTC
. | . | TRBJ1-5 | TRBV28 | CASSRPGTGPQHF | TGTGCCAGCAGCCGCCCCGGGACCGGTCCCCAGCATTTT
. | . | TRBJ2-7 | TRBV7-9 | CASSGPNRASYEQYF | TGTGCCAGCAGCGGTCCTAACAGAGCCTCCTACGAGCAGTACTTC